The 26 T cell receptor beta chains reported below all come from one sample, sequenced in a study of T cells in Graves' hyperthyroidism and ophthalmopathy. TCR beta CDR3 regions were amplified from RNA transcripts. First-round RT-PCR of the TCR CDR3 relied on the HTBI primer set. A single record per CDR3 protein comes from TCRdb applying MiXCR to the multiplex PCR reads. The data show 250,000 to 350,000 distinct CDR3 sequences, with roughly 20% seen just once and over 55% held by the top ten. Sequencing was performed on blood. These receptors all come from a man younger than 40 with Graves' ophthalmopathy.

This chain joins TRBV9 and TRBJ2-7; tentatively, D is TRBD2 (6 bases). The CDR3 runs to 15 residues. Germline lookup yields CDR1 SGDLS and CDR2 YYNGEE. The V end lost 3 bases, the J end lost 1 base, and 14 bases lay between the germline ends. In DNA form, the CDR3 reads TGTGCCAGCAGCGCCGGGGGTAGCGGATCCTACGAGCAGTACTTC. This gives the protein CASSAGGSGSYEQYF.

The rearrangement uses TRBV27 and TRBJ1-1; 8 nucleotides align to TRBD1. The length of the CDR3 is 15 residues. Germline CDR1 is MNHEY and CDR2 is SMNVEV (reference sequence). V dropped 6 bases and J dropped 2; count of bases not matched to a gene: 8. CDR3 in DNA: TGTGCCAGCAGCAGCCAGACAGGGGTAAACACTGAAGCTTTCTTT. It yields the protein CASSSQTGVNTEAFF.

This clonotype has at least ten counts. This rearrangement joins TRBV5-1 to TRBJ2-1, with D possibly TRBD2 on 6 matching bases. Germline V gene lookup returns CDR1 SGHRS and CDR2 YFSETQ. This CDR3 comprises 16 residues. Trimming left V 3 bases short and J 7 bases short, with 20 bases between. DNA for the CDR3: TGCGCCAGCAGCTACCATGGGGGGAGTACGGGGAATGAGCAGTTCTTC. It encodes CASSYHGGSTGNEQFF.

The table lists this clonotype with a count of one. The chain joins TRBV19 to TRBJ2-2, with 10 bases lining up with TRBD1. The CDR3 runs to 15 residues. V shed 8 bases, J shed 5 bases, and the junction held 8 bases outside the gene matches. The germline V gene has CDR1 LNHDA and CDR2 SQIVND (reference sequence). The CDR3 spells CASVKGQGRTGELFF. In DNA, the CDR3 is TGTGCCAGTGTCAAGGGACAGGGGCGAACCGGGGAGCTGTTTTTT. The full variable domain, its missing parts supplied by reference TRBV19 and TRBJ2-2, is DGGITQSPKYLFRKEGQNVTLSCEQNLNHDAMYWYRQDPGQGLRLIYYSQIVNDFQKGDIAEGYSVSREKKESFPLTVTSAQKNPTAFYLCASVKGQGRTGELFFGEGSRLTVL.

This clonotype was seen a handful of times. The CDR3 DNA is TGTGCCAGCAGTAGCGGGAGAGGGAATGAGCAGTTCTTC. This encodes CASSSGRGNEQFF. The rearrangement joins TRBV27 to TRBJ2-1; 8 bases align to TRBD2. The ends lost 5 bases at V and 7 bases at J; junction bases unmatched: 4. This CDR3 spans 13 amino acids. Germline assignment: CDR1 MNHEY and CDR2 SMNVEV (reference sequence).

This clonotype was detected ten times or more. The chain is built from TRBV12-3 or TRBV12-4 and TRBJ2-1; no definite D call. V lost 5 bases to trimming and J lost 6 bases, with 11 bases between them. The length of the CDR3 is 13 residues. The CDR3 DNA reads TGTGCCAGCAGTCCCGGAAGCTCCAATGAGCAGTTCTTC. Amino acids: CASSPGSSNEQFF.

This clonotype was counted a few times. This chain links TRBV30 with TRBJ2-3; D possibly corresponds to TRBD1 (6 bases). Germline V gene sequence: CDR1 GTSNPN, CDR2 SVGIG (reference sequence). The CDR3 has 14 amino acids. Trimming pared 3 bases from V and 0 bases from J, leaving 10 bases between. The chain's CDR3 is CAWSPGQSTDTQYF. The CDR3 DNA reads TGTGCCTGGAGCCCGGGACAAAGCACAGATACGCAGTATTTT. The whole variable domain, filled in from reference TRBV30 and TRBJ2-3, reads SQTIHQWPATLVQPVGSPLSLECTVEGTSNPNLYWYRQAAGRGLQLLFYSVGIGQISSEVPQNLSASRPQDRQFILSSKKLLLSDSGFYLCAWSPGQSTDTQYFGPGTRLTVL.

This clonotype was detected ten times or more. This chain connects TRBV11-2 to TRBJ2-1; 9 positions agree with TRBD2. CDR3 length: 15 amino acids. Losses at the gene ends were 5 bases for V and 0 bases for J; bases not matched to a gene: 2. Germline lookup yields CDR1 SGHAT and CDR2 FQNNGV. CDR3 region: CASSDSGSSYNEQFF. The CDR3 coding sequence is TGTGCCAGCAGCGATAGCGGGAGCTCCTACAATGAGCAGTTCTTC.

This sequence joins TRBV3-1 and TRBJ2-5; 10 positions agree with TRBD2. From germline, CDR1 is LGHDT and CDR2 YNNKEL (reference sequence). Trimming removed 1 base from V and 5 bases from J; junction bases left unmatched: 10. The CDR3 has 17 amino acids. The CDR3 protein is CASSQGSAGGPRETQYF. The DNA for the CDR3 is TGTGCCAGCAGCCAAGGGTCAGCGGGAGGGCCTAGGGAGACCCAGTACTTC.

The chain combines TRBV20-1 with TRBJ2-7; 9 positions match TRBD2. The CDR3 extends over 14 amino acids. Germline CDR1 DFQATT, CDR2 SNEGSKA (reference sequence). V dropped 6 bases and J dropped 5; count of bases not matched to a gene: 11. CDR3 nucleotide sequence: TGCAGTGCCCTTCGGGCTAGCGGGACCGACGAGCAGTACTTC. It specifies CSALRASGTDEQYF.

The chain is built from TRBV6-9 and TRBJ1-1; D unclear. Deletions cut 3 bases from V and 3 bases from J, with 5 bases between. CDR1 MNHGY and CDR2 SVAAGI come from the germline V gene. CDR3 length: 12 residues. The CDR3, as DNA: TGTGCCAGCAGTTACTTGGACACTGAAGCTTTCTTT. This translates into CASSYLDTEAFF.

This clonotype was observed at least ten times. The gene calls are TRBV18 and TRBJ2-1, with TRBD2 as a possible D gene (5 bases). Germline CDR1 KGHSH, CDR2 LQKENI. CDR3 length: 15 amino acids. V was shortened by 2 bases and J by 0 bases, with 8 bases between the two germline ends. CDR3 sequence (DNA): TGTGCCAGCTCACCAATAGGGAGCTCCTACAATGAGCAGTTCTTC. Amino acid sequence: CASSPIGSSYNEQFF.

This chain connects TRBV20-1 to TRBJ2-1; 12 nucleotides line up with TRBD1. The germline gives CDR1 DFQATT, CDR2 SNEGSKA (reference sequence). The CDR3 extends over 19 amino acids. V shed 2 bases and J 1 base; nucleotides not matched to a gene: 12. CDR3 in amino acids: CSARPGQGARWGSYNEQFF. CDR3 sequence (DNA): TGCAGTGCTAGACCGGGACAGGGGGCGCGTTGGGGATCCTACAATGAGCAGTTCTTC.

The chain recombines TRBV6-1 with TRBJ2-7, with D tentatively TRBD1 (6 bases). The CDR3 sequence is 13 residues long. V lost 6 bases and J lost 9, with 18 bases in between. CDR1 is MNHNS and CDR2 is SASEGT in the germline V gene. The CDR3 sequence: CASRLQGAYGQYF. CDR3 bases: TGTGCCAGCAGACTACAGGGAGCCTATGGGCAGTACTTC.

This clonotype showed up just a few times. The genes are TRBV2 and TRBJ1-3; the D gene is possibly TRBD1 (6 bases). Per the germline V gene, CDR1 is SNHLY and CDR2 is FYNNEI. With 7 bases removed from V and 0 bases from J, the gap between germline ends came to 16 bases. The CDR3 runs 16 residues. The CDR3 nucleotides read TGTGCCAGCACCCCGTTAGGGGGAATCTCTGGAAACACCATATATTTT. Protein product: CASTPLGGISGNTIYF.

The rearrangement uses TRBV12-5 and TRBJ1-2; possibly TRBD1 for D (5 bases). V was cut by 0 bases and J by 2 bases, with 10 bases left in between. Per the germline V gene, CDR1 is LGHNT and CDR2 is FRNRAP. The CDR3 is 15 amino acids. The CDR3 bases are TGTGCTAGTGGTTTGGTCGACCGGGACAACTATGGCTACACCTTC. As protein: CASGLVDRDNYGYTF.

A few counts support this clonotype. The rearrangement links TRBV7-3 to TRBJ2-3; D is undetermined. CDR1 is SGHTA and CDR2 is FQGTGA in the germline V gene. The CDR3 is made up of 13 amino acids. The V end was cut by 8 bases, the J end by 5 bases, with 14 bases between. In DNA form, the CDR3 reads TGTGCCAGCGCCGGGTCTCGTAGAGATACGCAGTATTTT. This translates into CASAGSRRDTQYF.

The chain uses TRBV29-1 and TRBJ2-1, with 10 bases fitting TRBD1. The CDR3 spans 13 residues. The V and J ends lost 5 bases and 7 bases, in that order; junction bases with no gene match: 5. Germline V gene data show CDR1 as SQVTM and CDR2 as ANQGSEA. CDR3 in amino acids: CSVRRQGANEQFF. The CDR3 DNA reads TGCAGCGTTAGAAGACAGGGGGCGAATGAGCAGTTCTTC.

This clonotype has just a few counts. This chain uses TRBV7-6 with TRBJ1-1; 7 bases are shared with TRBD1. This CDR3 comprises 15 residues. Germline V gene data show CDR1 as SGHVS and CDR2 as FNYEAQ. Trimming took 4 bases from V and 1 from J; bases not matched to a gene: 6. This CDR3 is CASSSRQGSNTEAFF. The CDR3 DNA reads TGTGCCAGCAGCTCTAGACAGGGATCGAACACTGAAGCTTTCTTT.

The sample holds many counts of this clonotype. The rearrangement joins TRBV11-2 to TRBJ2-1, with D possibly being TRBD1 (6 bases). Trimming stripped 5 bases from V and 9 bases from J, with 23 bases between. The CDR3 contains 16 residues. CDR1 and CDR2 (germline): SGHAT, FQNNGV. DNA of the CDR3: TGTGCCAGCAGCCGAGGTTGGGACATCTCTAAGGGTGAGCAGTTCTTC. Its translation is CASSRGWDISKGEQFF.

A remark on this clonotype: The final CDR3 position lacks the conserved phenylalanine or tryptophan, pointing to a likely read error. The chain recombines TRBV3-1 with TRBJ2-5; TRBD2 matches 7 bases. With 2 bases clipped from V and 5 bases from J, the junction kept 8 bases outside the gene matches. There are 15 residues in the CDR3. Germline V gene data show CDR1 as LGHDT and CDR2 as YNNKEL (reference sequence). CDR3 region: CASSQRAGATETQYS. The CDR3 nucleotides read TGTGCCAGCAGCCAAAGGGCGGGAGCGACGGAGACCCAGTACTCC.

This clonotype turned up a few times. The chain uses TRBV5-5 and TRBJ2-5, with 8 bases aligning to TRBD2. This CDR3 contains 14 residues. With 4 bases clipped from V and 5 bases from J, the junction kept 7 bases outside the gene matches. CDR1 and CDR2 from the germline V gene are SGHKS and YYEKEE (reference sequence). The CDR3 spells CASSARGAVETQYF. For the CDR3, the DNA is TGTGCCAGCAGCGCGCGGGGGGCAGTGGAGACCCAGTACTTC.

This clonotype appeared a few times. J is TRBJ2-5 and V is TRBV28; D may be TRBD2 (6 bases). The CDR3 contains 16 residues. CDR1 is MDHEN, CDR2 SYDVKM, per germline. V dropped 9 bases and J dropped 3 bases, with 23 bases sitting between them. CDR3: CASGPEEGLGKETQYF. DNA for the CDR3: TGTGCCAGTGGACCTGAGGAGGGGCTTGGGAAAGAGACCCAGTACTTC.

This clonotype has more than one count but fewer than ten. CDR3 sequence reads: CSGTGGEAFF. The CDR3 region has the DNA TGCAGCGGGACAGGGGGCGAAGCTTTCTTT. The J gene is TRBJ1-1, the V gene TRBV29-1, with 11 bases lining up with TRBD1. V lost 7 bases and J lost 8; bases outside the gene matches: 0. Germline loops: CDR1 SQVTM, CDR2 ANQGSEA. CDR3 length: 10 residues.

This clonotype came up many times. In DNA form, the CDR3 reads TGCAGTGCTAGTCGAGCAGGACTCGACACCGGGGAGCTGTTTTTT. Protein sequence: CSASRAGLDTGELFF. The V gene is TRBV20-1, the J gene TRBJ2-2; tentative D call: TRBD2 (5 bases). This CDR3 is 15 amino acids long. Germline loops: CDR1 DFQATT, CDR2 SNEGSKA (reference sequence). Between the trimmed V and J ends, which lost 3 bases and 3 bases, there was a span of 14 bases.

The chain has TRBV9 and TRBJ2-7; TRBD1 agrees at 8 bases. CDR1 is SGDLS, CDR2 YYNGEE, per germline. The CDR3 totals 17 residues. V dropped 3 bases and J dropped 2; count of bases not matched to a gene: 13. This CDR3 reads CASSGSRQGRRTYEQYF. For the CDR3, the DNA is TGTGCCAGCAGCGGTTCCAGACAGGGGAGAAGAACCTACGAGCAGTACTTC.